This record covers a single T cell receptor beta chain. Antigen unknown. These data belong to a study of cytomegalovirus exposure and HLA in healthy donors. TCRdb's table, derived via immunoSEQ multiplex PCR, lists solely in-frame clones and lacks some. The table has 82,000 or so clones, 93% seen once; the top ten hold about 0.68%. Findings of the study overall: Researchers counted 150 to 200 TCR beta chains as cytomegalovirus-associated. In a later analysis, first-cohort TCR clusters were found to tend to co-occur in the 130 or so validation repertoires. A few chains tied to CMV proved CMV antigen-specific in vitro.

Sequenced material: PBMCs. The receptor was isolated from a man between 18 and 29 years old in good health and CMV-seronegative.

The CDR3 here is CASSNYVSEEQYF. CDR3 sequence (DNA): TGTGCCAGCAGCAATTATGTCAGTGAAGAGCAGTACTTC. V and J are TRBV11-2 and TRBJ2-7, with D unclear. Germline lookup yields CDR1 SGHAT and CDR2 FQNNGV. V lost 5 bases and J lost 7, with 15 bases in between. The CDR3 loop spans 13 amino acids. Using reference TRBV11-2 and TRBJ2-7 for the parts outside the CDR3, the full variable domain is EAGVAQSPRYKIIEKRQSVAFWCNPISGHATLYWYQQILGQGPKLLIQFQNNGVVDDSQLPKDRFSAERLKGVDSTLKIQPAKLEDSAVYLCASSNYVSEEQYFGPGTRLTVT.